This note documents a single T cell receptor beta chain sequence. Its antigen is unidentified. The source of the sample is a study of cytomegalovirus exposure and HLA in healthy donors. Study-wide results and limits: Per published reports, the classifier diagnosed cytomegalovirus status with high specificity and sensitivity.

Both 60 Vbeta primers and 13 Jbeta primers went into the PCR. Produced via immunoSEQ multiplex PCR; TCRdb's table is partial and in-frame only. This table has fewer than 40,000 clones, roughly two thirds appearing once. Sequenced: PBMCs. The TCR was taken from a man in his forties in good health and CMV-seropositive.

CDR3 region: CASVQGFDQPQHF. CDR3 nucleotide sequence: TGTGCCAGCGTCCAGGGCTTTGATCAGCCCCAGCATTTT. This chain uses TRBV2 with TRBJ1-5; a possible D gene is TRBD1 (5 bases). CDR3 size: 13 residues. V lost 8 bases and J lost 5, with 13 bases in between. Germline lookup yields CDR1 SNHLY and CDR2 FYNNEI.